This T cell receptor (beta chain) was sequenced for a study of blood T cell repertoires in COVID-19. For the study at large: Spain, Italy and the United States supplied samples that represented acute and convalescent COVID-19. T cells, B-cell-depleted T cells, or PBMCs supplied cDNA or gDNA.

With V trimmed by 2 bases and J by 7 bases, 6 bases remained unmatched. The CDR3 consists of 15 residues. Germline V lookup: CDR1 SGHTA, CDR2 FQGTGA. In the authors' workflow: Amplifying reference gene primers gave estimates of nucleated cell counts. The repertoire was sequenced with immunoSEQ multiplex PCR; TCRdb's copy has only in-frame clones and lacks some. D and trimming were read from the DNA, whereas the V and J calls and clone size are those reported in that table. Altogether approximately 88,000 clones are present, approximately 90% being singletons, with the ten largest covering just under 4%.

The J gene is TRBJ2-1, the V gene TRBV7-3, with 9 bases lining up with TRBD2. The receptor was derived from a woman aged 50 to 60 in a cohort sampled during active COVID-19. Sequencing input: peripheral blood. In DNA, the CDR3 is TGTGCCAGCAGCTTAGGTAGCGGGAGTAGGAATGAGCAGTTCTTC. It codes for CASSLGSGSRNEQFF.